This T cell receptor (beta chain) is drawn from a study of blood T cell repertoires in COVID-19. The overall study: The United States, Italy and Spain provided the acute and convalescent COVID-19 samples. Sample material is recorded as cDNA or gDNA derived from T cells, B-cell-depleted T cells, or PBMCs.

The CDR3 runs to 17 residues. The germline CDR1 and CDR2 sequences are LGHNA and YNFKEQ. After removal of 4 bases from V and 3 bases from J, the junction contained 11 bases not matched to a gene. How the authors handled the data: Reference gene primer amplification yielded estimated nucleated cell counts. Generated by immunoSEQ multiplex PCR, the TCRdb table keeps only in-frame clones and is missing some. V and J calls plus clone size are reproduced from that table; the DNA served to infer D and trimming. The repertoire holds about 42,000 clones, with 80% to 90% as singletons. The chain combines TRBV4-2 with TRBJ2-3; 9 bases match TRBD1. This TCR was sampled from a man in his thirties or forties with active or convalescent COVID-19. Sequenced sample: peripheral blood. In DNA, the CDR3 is TGTGCCAGCAGCCCGGAGACAGGGGGTTTGGCGACAGATACGCAGTATTTT. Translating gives CASSPETGGLATDTQYF.